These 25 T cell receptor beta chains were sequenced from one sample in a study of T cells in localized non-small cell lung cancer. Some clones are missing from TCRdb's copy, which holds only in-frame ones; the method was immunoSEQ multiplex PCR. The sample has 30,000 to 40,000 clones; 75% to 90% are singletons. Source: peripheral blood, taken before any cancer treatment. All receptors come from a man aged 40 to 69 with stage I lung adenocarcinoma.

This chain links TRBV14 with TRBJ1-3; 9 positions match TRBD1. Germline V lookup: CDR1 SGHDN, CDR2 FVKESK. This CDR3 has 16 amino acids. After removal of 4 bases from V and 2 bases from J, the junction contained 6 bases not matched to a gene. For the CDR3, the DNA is TGTGCCAGCAGCCGCATTAGGACAGGGGCTGGAAACACCATATATTTT. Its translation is CASSRIRTGAGNTIYF.

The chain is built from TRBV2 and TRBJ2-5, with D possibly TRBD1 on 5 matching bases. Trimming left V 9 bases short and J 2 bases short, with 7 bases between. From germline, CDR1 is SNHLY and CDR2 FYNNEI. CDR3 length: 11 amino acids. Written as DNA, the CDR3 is TGTGCCAGGACAGTTCAAGAGACCCAGTACTTC. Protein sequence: CARTVQETQYF.

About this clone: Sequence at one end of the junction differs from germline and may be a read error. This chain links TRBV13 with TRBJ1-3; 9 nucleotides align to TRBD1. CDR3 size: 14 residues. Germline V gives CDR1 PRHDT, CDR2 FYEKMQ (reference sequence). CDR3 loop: CASSIGQGRNTIYF. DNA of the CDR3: TGTGCCAGCAGCATAGGACAGGGGCGAAACACCATATATTTT.

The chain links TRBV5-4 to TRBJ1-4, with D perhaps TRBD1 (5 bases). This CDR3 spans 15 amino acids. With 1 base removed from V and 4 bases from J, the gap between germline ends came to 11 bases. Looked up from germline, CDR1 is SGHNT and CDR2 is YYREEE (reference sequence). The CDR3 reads CASSLPGRGNEKLFF. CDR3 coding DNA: TGTGCCAGCAGCTTGCCCGGGAGGGGTAATGAAAAACTGTTTTTT.

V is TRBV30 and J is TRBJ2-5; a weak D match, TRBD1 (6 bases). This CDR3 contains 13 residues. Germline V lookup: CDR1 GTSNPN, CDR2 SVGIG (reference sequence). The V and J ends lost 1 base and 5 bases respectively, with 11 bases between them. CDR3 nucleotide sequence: TGTGCCTGGAGTGAGGGACAAGGGGAGACCCAGTACTTC. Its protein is CAWSEGQGETQYF.

The DNA of the CDR3 is TGTGCCAGCAGCGTATCGGGGCTAGCTAACTATGGCTACACCTTC. It translates to CASSVSGLANYGYTF. The rearrangement joins TRBV9 to TRBJ1-2; D possibly corresponds to TRBD1 (5 bases). V lost 1 base and J lost 0, with 10 bases in between. Per the germline V gene, CDR1 is SGDLS and CDR2 is YYNGEE. This CDR3 is built from 15 residues.

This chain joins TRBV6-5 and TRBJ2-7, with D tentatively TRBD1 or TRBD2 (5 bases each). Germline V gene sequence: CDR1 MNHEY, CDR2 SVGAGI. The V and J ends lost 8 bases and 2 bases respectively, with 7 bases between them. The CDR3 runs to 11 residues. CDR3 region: CASRDAYEQYF. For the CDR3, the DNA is TGTGCCAGCCGGGACGCCTACGAGCAGTACTTC.

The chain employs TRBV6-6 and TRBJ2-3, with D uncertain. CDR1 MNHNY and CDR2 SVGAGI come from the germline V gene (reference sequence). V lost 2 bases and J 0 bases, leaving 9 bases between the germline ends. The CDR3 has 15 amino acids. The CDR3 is CASSYHWGSTDTQYF. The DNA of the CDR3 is TGTGCCAGCAGTTACCATTGGGGTAGCACAGATACGCAGTATTTT.

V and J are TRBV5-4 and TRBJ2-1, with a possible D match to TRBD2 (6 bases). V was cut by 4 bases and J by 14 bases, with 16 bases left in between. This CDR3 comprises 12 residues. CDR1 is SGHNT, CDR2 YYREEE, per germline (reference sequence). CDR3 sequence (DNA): TGTGCCAGCAGCCTGGAGGCGGGAAGGAAGTTCTTC. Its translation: CASSLEAGRKFF.

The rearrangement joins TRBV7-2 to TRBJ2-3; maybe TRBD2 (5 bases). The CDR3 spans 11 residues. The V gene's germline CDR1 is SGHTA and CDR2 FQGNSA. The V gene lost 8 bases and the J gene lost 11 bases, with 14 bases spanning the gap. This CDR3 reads CASGNPGEQYF. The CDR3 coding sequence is TGTGCCAGCGGTAACCCCGGGGAGCAGTATTTT.

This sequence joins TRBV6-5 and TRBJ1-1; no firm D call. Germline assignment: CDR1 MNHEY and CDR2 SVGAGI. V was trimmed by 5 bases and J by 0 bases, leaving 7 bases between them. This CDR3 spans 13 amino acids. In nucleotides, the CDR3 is TGTGCCAGCAGTCCCCTCATGAACACTGAAGCTTTCTTT. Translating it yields CASSPLMNTEAFF.

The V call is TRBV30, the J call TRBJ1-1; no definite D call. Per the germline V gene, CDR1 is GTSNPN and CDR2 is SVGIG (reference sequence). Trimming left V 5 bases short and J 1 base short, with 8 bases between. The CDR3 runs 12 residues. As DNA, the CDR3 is TGTGCCTGGGCTTATTCGAACACTGAAGCTTTCTTT. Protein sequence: CAWAYSNTEAFF.

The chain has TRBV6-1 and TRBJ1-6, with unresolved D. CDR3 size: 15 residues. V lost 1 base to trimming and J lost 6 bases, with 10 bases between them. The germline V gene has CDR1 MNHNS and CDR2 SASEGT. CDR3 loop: CASSEGRGVNSPLHF. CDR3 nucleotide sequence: TGTGCCAGCAGTGAAGGTCGGGGAGTTAATTCACCCCTCCACTTT.

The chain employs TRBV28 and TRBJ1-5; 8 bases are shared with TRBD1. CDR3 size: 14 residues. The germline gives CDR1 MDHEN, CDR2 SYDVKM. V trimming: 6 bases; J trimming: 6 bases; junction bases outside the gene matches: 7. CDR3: CASRIGTGRQPQHF. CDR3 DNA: TGTGCCAGCAGGATCGGGACAGGCCGTCAGCCCCAGCATTTT.

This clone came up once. CDR3: CASSPWTGTTSNTEAFF. CDR3 bases: TGTGCCAGCAGTCCTTGGACAGGGACCACCTCGAACACTGAAGCTTTCTTT. The V call is TRBV28, the J call TRBJ1-1; 8 bases line up with TRBD1. The CDR3 has 17 residues. From germline, CDR1 is MDHEN and CDR2 SYDVKM. With 5 bases clipped from V and 1 base from J, the junction kept 12 bases outside the gene matches.

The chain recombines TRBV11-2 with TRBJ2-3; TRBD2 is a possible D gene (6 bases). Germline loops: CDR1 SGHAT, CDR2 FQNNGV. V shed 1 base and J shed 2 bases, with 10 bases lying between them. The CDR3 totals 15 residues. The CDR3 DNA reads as TGTGCCAGCAGCTTAGTAGCGGTAAACACAGATACGCAGTATTTT. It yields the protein CASSLVAVNTDTQYF.

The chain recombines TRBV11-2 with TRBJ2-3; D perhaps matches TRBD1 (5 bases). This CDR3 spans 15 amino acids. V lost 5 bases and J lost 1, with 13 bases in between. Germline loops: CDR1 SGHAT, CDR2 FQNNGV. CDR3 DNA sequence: TGTGCCAGCAGCCAGGGCACCTACGGCACAGATACGCAGTATTTT. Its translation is CASSQGTYGTDTQYF.

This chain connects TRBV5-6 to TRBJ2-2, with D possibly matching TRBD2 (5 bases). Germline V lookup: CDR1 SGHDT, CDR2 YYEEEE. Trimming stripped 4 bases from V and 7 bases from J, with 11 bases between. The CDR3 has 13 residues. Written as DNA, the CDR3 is TGTGCCAGCAGCGCCGGGGAGTACGGGGAGCTGTTTTTT. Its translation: CASSAGEYGELFF. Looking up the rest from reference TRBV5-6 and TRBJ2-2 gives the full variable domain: DAGVTQSPTHLIKTRGQQVTLRCSPKSGHDTVSWYQQALGQGPQFIFQYYEEEERQRGNFPDRFSGHQFPNYSSELNVNALLLGDSALYLCASSAGEYGELFFGEGSRLTVL.

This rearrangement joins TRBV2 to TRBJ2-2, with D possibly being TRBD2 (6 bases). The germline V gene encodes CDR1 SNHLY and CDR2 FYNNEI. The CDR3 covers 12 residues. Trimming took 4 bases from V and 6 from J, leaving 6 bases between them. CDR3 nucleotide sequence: TGTGCCAGCAGTGGGGGGGCCGGGGAGCTGTTTTTT. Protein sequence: CASSGGAGELFF.

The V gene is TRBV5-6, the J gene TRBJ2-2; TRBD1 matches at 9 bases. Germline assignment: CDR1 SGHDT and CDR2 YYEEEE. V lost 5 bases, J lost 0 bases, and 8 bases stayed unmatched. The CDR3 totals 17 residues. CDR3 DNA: TGTGCCAGCAGTGGACAGGGGACGAACACGAACACCGGGGAGCTGTTTTTT. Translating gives CASSGQGTNTNTGELFF. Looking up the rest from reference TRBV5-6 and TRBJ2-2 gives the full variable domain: DAGVTQSPTHLIKTRGQQVTLRCSPKSGHDTVSWYQQALGQGPQFIFQYYEEEERQRGNFPDRFSGHQFPNYSSELNVNALLLGDSALYLCASSGQGTNTNTGELFFGEGSRLTVL.

CDR3 DNA: TGTGCCAGCAGGGCGGGGGCCGTCACCTACTATGGCTACACCTTC. It encodes CASRAGAVTYYGYTF. This rearrangement joins TRBV2 to TRBJ1-2; the D gene is possibly TRBD1 (6 bases). CDR3 length: 15 residues. Germline V gives CDR1 SNHLY, CDR2 FYNNEI. Deletions cut 6 bases from V and 3 bases from J, with 17 bases between.

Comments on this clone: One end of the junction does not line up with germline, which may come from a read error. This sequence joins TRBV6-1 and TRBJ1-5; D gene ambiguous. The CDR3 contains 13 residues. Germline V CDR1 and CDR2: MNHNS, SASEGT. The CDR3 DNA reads TGTGCCGGCAGACAAGTTAACAATCAGCCCCAGCATTTT. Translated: CAGRQVNNQPQHF.

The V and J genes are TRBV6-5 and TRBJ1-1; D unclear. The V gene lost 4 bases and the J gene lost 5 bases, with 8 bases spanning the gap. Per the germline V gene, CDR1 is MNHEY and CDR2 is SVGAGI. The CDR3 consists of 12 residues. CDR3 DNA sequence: TGTGCCAGCAGTTTCCCAGGTACTGAAGCTTTCTTT. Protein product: CASSFPGTEAFF.

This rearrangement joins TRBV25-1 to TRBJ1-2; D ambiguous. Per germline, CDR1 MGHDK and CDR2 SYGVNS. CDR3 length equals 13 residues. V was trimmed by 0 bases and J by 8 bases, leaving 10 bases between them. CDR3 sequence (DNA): TGTGCCAGCAGTGAATACGCCCTTTGGGGCTACACCTTC. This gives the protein CASSEYALWGYTF.

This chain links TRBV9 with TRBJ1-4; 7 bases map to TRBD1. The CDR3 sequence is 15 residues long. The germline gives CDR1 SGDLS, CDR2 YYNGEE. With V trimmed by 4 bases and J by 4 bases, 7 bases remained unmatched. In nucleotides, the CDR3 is TGTGCCAGCAGCCCAGGGGGGACAGTTAATGAAAAACTGTTTTTT. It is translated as CASSPGGTVNEKLFF. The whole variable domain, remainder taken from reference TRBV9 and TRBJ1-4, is DSGVTQTPKHLITATGQRVTLRCSPRSGDLSVYWYQQSLDQGLQFLIQYYNGEERAKGNILERFSAQQFPDLHSELNLSSLELGDSALYFCASSPGGTVNEKLFFGSGTQLSVL.